The 17 T cell receptor beta chains below all came from one sample that was sequenced in a study of preoperative IRX-2 immunotherapy in early breast cancer. Documented treatment: preoperative locoregional IRX-2 cytokine immunotherapy. Measured with immunoSEQ multiplex PCR; TCRdb has only the in-frame clones, and not every one. The sample shows thousands of clones, less than 80% of them seen only once. This specimen was tumor tissue, taken before IRX-2 immunotherapy. The receptors here all came from a human donor with breast cancer.

The CDR3 DNA follows: TGCGCCAGCAGCCAAAATAGCGGGTCAACCTACGAGCAGTACTTC. Its translation: CASSQNSGSTYEQYF. The chain joins TRBV23-1 to TRBJ2-7; TRBD2 matches 7 bases. TRBV23-1 is an ORF; its function is uncertain. The trim removed 6 bases at V and 2 bases at J, leaving 10 bases unmatched. There are 15 residues in the CDR3.

The CDR3 DNA is TGTGCCAGCAGCATCCGACGCGGTTCGGGGGAAAAACTGTTTTTT. Protein: CASSIRRGSGEKLFF. This sequence joins TRBV6-8 and TRBJ1-4; no clear D. Deletions cut 6 bases from V and 8 bases from J, with 19 bases between. CDR3 size: 15 residues. The germline V gene encodes CDR1 MNHGY and CDR2 SAAAGT.

This chain links TRBV29-1 with TRBJ1-1, with TRBD1 matching over 7 bases. Trimming at V came to 3 bases and at J to 4 bases, leaving 11 bases not matched to a gene. CDR1 SQVTM and CDR2 ANQGSEA come from the germline V gene. The CDR3 runs to 15 residues. This chain's CDR3 is CSVEESRGGFTEAFF. The CDR3 region has the DNA TGCAGCGTTGAGGAGAGCAGGGGGGGTTTCACTGAAGCTTTCTTT.

The rearrangement joins TRBV6-7 to TRBJ2-1, with 12 bases lining up with TRBD2. TRBV6-7 is identified as an open reading frame with a role that is uncertain. V shed 6 bases and J 2 bases; nucleotides not matched to a gene: 2. The CDR3 spans 15 residues. The CDR3 loop reads CASRGLAGTYNEQFF. The CDR3 nucleotides are TGTGCCAGCAGAGGACTAGCGGGGACCTACAATGAGCAGTTCTTC.

This clone was recorded once. This chain uses TRBV6-8 with TRBJ2-3; TRBD1 matches 8 bases. Trimming cost V 6 bases and J 0 bases; bases outside gene matches: 11. The CDR3 has 17 residues. Germline CDR1 is MNHGY and CDR2 is SAAAGT. This chain's CDR3 is CASSLDEWTGSTDTQYF. DNA for the CDR3: TGTGCCAGCAGCCTCGACGAATGGACAGGGAGCACAGATACGCAGTATTTT.

Sample share makes this clone medium-sized. The chain joins TRBV6-8 to TRBJ1-4, with D possibly matching TRBD1 (5 bases). Trimming pared 9 bases from V and 7 bases from J, leaving 18 bases between. The CDR3 extends over 14 amino acids. Per the germline V gene, CDR1 is MNHGY and CDR2 is SAAAGT. Here the CDR3 reads CASRPAGMGEKLFF. In DNA form, the CDR3 reads TGTGCCAGTAGACCGGCAGGGATGGGTGAAAAACTGTTTTTT.

This rearrangement joins TRBV19 to TRBJ2-3; weak D call: TRBD1 (6 bases). The CDR3 sequence is 15 residues long. The V gene lost 5 bases and the J gene lost 0 bases, with 12 bases spanning the gap. CDR1 LNHDA and CDR2 SQIVND come from the germline V gene (reference sequence). CDR3 coding DNA: TGTGCCAGTAGTGAAGGACAGTCTAGCACAGATACGCAGTATTTT. Its protein product is CASSEGQSSTDTQYF.

This clone is labeled medium-sized. This rearrangement joins TRBV11-3 to TRBJ2-7; 10 positions agree with TRBD2. The V segment lost 6 bases and the J segment 3 bases; nucleotides outside the gene matches: 8. Germline V gene sequence: CDR1 SGHNT, CDR2 YENEEA. This CDR3 has 15 residues. The CDR3 here is CASRLGLAESYEQYF. CDR3 DNA: TGTGCCAGCAGACTTGGACTAGCGGAGAGCTACGAGCAGTACTTC. Complete variable domain (other parts from reference TRBV11-3 and TRBJ2-7): EAGVVQSPRYKIIEKKQPVAFWCNPISGHNTLYWYLQNLGQGPELLIRYENEEAVDDSQLPKDRFSAERLKGVDSTLKIQPAELGDSAVYLCASRLGLAESYEQYFGPGTRLTVT.

The CDR3 DNA follows: TGTGCCAGCAGTTACTCGATCACCGGGACAGGTATAGGTTACGAGCAGTACTTC. It codes for CASSYSITGTGIGYEQYF. The chain is built from TRBV6-8 and TRBJ2-7; 8 positions match TRBD1. V was clipped by 0 bases and J by 4 bases; unmatched bases: 14. The V gene's germline CDR1 is MNHGY and CDR2 SAAAGT. The CDR3 consists of 18 residues.

V gene TRBV6-7 combines with J gene TRBJ2-7; D remains unclear. TRBV6-7 is designated an ORF whose function remains uncertain. V was trimmed by 5 bases and J by 3 bases, leaving 17 bases between them. The CDR3 length is 15 residues. CDR3: CASSESAGMLYEQYF. CDR3 DNA sequence: TGTGCCAGCAGTGAATCGGCAGGAATGCTCTACGAGCAGTACTTC.

The V call is TRBV28, the J call TRBJ1-2, with 9 nucleotides matching TRBD1. This CDR3 comprises 14 residues. The germline V gene encodes CDR1 MDHEN and CDR2 SYDVKM. J lost 3 bases, V lost 5 bases, and 4 bases had no gene match. CDR3 in amino acids: CASSGRTGDYGYTF. The CDR3 nucleotides read TGTGCCAGCAGTGGAAGGACAGGGGACTATGGCTACACCTTC.

The table lists this clone with a few counts. The chain combines TRBV6-8 with TRBJ2-3, with TRBD1 matching over 9 bases. Trimming removed 10 bases from V and 6 bases from J; junction bases left unmatched: 11. The CDR3 extends over 14 amino acids. CDR1 is MNHGY and CDR2 is SAAAGT in the germline V gene. Written as DNA, the CDR3 is TGTGCCATCAACACAGGGGGCGAGATGGATACGCAGTATTTT. This codes for CAINTGGEMDTQYF.

CDR3 residues: CSAKTSRLLNEQFF. In DNA form, the CDR3 reads TGCAGCGCCAAAACCTCACGGCTCCTAAATGAGCAGTTCTTC. The rearrangement links TRBV29-1 to TRBJ2-1; D remains ambiguous. The CDR3 is 14 residues long. Germline V gene lookup returns CDR1 SQVTM and CDR2 ANQGSEA. The germline V and J ends were trimmed by 7 bases and 7 bases, with 20 bases remaining between them.

The rearrangement links TRBV6-8 to TRBJ2-2; 11 positions match TRBD2. The CDR3 consists of 18 residues. V trimming: 5 bases; J trimming: 3 bases; junction bases outside the gene matches: 11. CDR1 and CDR2 (germline): MNHGY, SAAAGT. Written as DNA, the CDR3 is TGTGCCAGCAGTGCCCGCCCCCCGGGACTAGCGGACACCGGGGAGCTGTTTTTT. It is translated as CASSARPPGLADTGELFF.

V is TRBV7-7 and J is TRBJ2-2; D tentatively reads TRBD1 or TRBD2 (5 bases each). The germline V gene has CDR1 SSHAT and CDR2 FNYEAQ (reference sequence). The CDR3 covers 16 residues. Trimming shortened V by 5 bases and J by 2 bases, and 15 bases separated the two germline ends. The DNA of the CDR3 is TGTGCCAGCAGCCCCCCGGGACCTTTTAACACCGGGGAGCTGTTTTTT. This encodes CASSPPGPFNTGELFF. Full variable domain (missing parts from reference TRBV7-7 and TRBJ2-2): GAGVSQSPRYKVTKRGQDVTLRCDPISSHATLYWYQQALGQGPEFLTYFNYEAQPDKSGLPSDRFSAERPEGSISTLTIQRTEQRDSAMYRCASSPPGPFNTGELFFGEGSRLTVL.

The chain links TRBV29-1 to TRBJ2-6; maybe TRBD1 (6 bases). Per the germline V gene, CDR1 is SQVTM and CDR2 is ANQGSEA. The V and J ends lost 6 bases and 3 bases respectively, with 9 bases between them. This CDR3 has 13 amino acids. The CDR3 spells CSVQGSGANVLTF. The DNA for the CDR3 is TGCAGCGTACAGGGTAGTGGGGCCAACGTCCTGACTTTC. Supplemented by reference TRBV29-1 and TRBJ2-6, the full variable domain reads SAVISQKPSRDICQRGTSLTIQCQVDSQVTMMFWYRQQPGQSLTLIATANQGSEATYESGFVIDKFPISRPNLTFSTLTVSNMSPEDSSIYLCSVQGSGANVLTFGAGSRLTVL.

This clone was counted a few times. This sequence joins TRBV14 and TRBJ2-3, with 11 bases matching TRBD2. The germline V gene encodes CDR1 SGHDN and CDR2 FVKESK. The CDR3 consists of 14 residues. V trimming: 4 bases; J trimming: 6 bases; junction bases outside the gene matches: 3. CDR3: CASSPLAGGDTQYF. The CDR3 bases are TGTGCCAGCAGCCCGCTAGCGGGGGGTGATACGCAGTATTTT.